The 13 T cell receptor beta chains below were found in one sample sequenced in a study of beta chain features in type 1 diabetes. The authors reverse transcribed all of the isolated RNA, so sequencing captured expressed TCRB transcripts. Generated by immunoSEQ multiplex PCR, the TCRdb table keeps only in-frame clones and is missing some. Counted here are some 400,000 clones, roughly 16% occurring once; the ten biggest clones make up more than 0.015%. Material: naive CD4+ T cells from blood. The receptor source for this set is a woman aged 18-35 years in good health.

The chain has TRBV30 and TRBJ1-5, with D possibly TRBD1 on 6 matching bases. This CDR3 region has 13 residues. The germline CDR1 and CDR2 sequences are GTSNPN and SVGIG (reference sequence). The V end was cut by 4 bases, the J end by 7 bases, with 14 bases between. The CDR3 bases are TGTGCCTGGACCAATACAGGGAGCCAGCCCCAGCATTTT. As protein: CAWTNTGSQPQHF.

The chain recombines TRBV7-2 with TRBJ1-2, with D perhaps matching TRBD1 (5 bases). In germline, CDR1 is SGHTA, CDR2 FQGNSA. Trimming removed 1 base at V and 3 bases at J, with 6 bases between. The CDR3 is 13 residues long. The chain's CDR3 is CASSLVGDYGYTF. The CDR3 DNA reads TGTGCCAGCAGCTTAGTAGGGGACTATGGCTACACCTTC. Full variable domain (remainder filled in from reference TRBV7-2 and TRBJ1-2): GAGVSQSPSNKVTEKGKDVELRCDPISGHTALYWYRQSLGQGLEFLIYFQGNSAPDKSGLPSDRFSAERTGGSVSTLTIQRTQQEDSAVYLCASSLVGDYGYTFGSGTRLTVV.

In its sample, this clone was seen a few times. This chain joins TRBV30 and TRBJ2-7; 8 bases are shared with TRBD2. Per the germline V gene, CDR1 is GTSNPN and CDR2 is SVGIG (reference sequence). The CDR3 is 15 residues long. The V gene end was trimmed by 5 bases and the J gene end by 4 bases; junction bases not matched to a gene: 13. The CDR3: CAWSLGSGSRYEQYF. The CDR3 bases are TGTGCCTGGTCCCTGGGGAGCGGGAGTCGGTACGAGCAGTACTTC. Full variable domain (missing parts from reference TRBV30 and TRBJ2-7): SQTIHQWPATLVQPVGSPLSLECTVEGTSNPNLYWYRQAAGRGLQLLFYSVGIGQISSEVPQNLSASRPQDRQFILSSKKLLLSDSGFYLCAWSLGSGSRYEQYFGPGTRLTVT.

The chain is built from TRBV6-5 and TRBJ2-3; 12 bases are a match to TRBD1. The CDR3 has 15 residues. CDR1 MNHEY and CDR2 SVGAGI come from the germline V gene. Unmatched junction bases numbered 9, after V lost 8 bases and J lost 6 bases. DNA for the CDR3: TGTGCCAGCCGTCCGGGACAGGGGGCTTCGGATACGCAGTATTTT. This encodes CASRPGQGASDTQYF.

This CDR3 reads CASSFATGTSGETQYF. CDR3 DNA sequence: TGTGCCAGCAGTTTTGCTACCGGGACTAGCGGGGAGACCCAGTACTTC. The chain combines TRBV7-8 with TRBJ2-5, with 12 bases fitting TRBD2. Germline V gene data show CDR1 as SGHVS and CDR2 as FQNEAQ. Trimming removed 6 bases from V and 5 bases from J; junction bases left unmatched: 10. The CDR3 is 16 residues long.

About this clone itself: In the same sample, other DNA sequences code for this CDR3. The V call is TRBV28, the J call TRBJ1-2; 7 bases are shared with TRBD1. V shed 4 bases, J shed 8 bases, and the junction held 4 bases outside the gene matches. CDR3 size: 12 residues. Germline CDR1 reads MDHEN; CDR2 reads SYDVKM. The CDR3 sequence: CASSSQGVGYTF. CDR3 bases: TGTGCCAGCAGTTCCCAGGGGGTGGGCTACACCTTC.

This clone has just a few counts. The chain joins TRBV7-8 to TRBJ2-5, with 9 bases fitting TRBD2. The CDR3 is 17 residues long. J lost 2 bases, V lost 1 base, and 8 bases had no gene match. Germline V gene data show CDR1 as SGHVS and CDR2 as FQNEAQ. DNA for the CDR3: TGTGCCAGCAGCTTAGGTTCCCTAGCGGGACCACAAGAGACCCAGTACTTC. It is translated as CASSLGSLAGPQETQYF. The whole variable domain, remainder taken from reference TRBV7-8 and TRBJ2-5, is GAGVSQSPRYKVAKRGQDVALRCDPISGHVSLFWYQQALGQGPEFLTYFQNEAQLDKSGLPSDRFFAERPEGSVSTLKIQRTQQEDSAVYLCASSLGSLAGPQETQYFGPGTRLLVL.

This clone was seen a handful of times. The chain recombines TRBV25-1 with TRBJ2-5; tentatively, D is TRBD2 (6 bases). Between the trimmed V and J ends, which lost 6 bases and 5 bases, there was a span of 7 bases. CDR3 length: 11 amino acids. From germline, CDR1 is MGHDK and CDR2 SYGVNS. CDR3 bases: TGTGCCAGCAGGGGGAGGGAGACCCAGTACTTC. This codes for CASRGRETQYF.

This clone was picked up a small number of times. The V call is TRBV5-1, the J call TRBJ2-1, with D possibly being TRBD2 (6 bases). Trimming removed 4 bases at V and 0 bases at J, with 8 bases between. The CDR3 has 14 residues. In germline, CDR1 is SGHRS, CDR2 YFSETQ. CDR3 region: CASSGRSSYNEQFF. CDR3 coding DNA: TGCGCCAGCAGCGGGAGGAGCTCCTACAATGAGCAGTTCTTC.

V is TRBV6-5 and J is TRBJ2-7, with D unclear. The germline V and J ends were trimmed by 0 bases and 3 bases, with 15 bases remaining between them. Germline CDR1 reads MNHEY; CDR2 reads SVGAGI. The CDR3 runs to 16 residues. The CDR3 loop is CASSYSIASQVYEQYF. CDR3 bases: TGTGCCAGCAGTTACTCGATCGCTAGTCAAGTCTACGAGCAGTACTTC.

The chain has TRBV30 and TRBJ2-3; 8 bases agree with TRBD2. The CDR3 contains 15 residues. The V and J ends lost 0 bases and 4 bases, in that order; junction bases with no gene match: 6. Germline V CDR1 and CDR2: GTSNPN, SVGIG (reference sequence). This chain's CDR3 is CAWSVQGLASDTQYF. CDR3 DNA: TGTGCCTGGAGTGTACAAGGACTAGCCTCAGATACGCAGTATTTT.

This clone was detected only a few times. The rearrangement links TRBV25-1 to TRBJ2-1, with TRBD2 matching 7 bases. The length of the CDR3 is 13 residues. V shed 6 bases and J 6 bases; nucleotides not matched to a gene: 5. CDR1 MGHDK and CDR2 SYGVNS come from the germline V gene. The CDR3, as DNA: TGTGCCAGCAGACTAGCGCTTCTCAATGAGCAGTTCTTC. It encodes CASRLALLNEQFF.

This clone was detected a few times. The rearrangement joins TRBV6-5 to TRBJ1-5; D is perhaps TRBD1 (5 bases). The CDR3 has 13 amino acids. Trimming took off 2 bases at V and 7 bases at J, with 9 bases between the two ends. CDR1 is MNHEY and CDR2 is SVGAGI in the germline V gene. CDR3 sequence reads: CASSYDSVQPQHF. CDR3 nucleotides: TGTGCCAGCAGTTACGACAGTGTCCAGCCCCAGCATTTT.